This T cell receptor beta chain was recorded in a study of cytomegalovirus exposure and HLA in healthy donors. PCR was performed using 60 Vbeta and 13 Jbeta primers. Original analysis: There were about 80 million unique TCR beta chains by a later count, and about 12 million of them were shared. Measured with immunoSEQ multiplex PCR; TCRdb has only the in-frame clones, and not every one. From that table come the V and J calls and clone size; the DNA was used to work out D and trimming. The profile covers approximately 100,000 clones, with around two thirds appearing a single time and roughly 2.5% taken by the ten largest. This clone was seen once. Healthy bone marrow donors made up the donors. With V trimmed by 2 bases and J by 12 bases, 12 bases remained unmatched. The CDR3 covers 15 residues. Germline V gives CDR1 SGHRS, CDR2 YFSETQ.

Sequenced: PBMCs. The V call is TRBV5-1, the J call TRBJ2-1; 9 bases are shared with TRBD2. The TCR originated in a man between 50 and 59 years old in good health and CMV-seropositive. CDR3 nucleotides: TGCGCCAGCAGCTTAGCACTAGCGGGTACAGTCGGGCAGTTCTTC. Translation: CASSLALAGTVGQFF.